This passage covers 18 T cell receptor beta chains from one sample sequenced in a study of blood T cell repertoires in COVID-19 (TCRdb year 2020). The library was prepared using the immunoSEQ multiplex PCR assay. TCRdb carries this immuneACCESS record with in-frame sequences only. Its versions omit some clonotypes, under half of them owing to an unresolved V gene in the studies checked, with the rest unexplained. Present in this sample are 55,000 to 80,000 clones, more than 75% of which were seen just once. 14% of the sample is taken by the ten largest. Sequenced material: peripheral blood. Receptor source: a man in his fifties or sixties with COVID-19, enrolled during active disease.

This clone was seen more than once but under ten times. The CDR3 here is CASSKQQGRNEQFF. The CDR3 nucleotides read TGTGCCAGCAGTAAACAACAGGGAAGGAATGAGCAGTTCTTC. The chain has TRBV6-5 and TRBJ2-1; a possible D gene is TRBD1 (6 bases). The CDR3 runs to 14 residues. Trimming left V 5 bases short and J 7 bases short, with 15 bases between. Germline loops: CDR1 MNHEY, CDR2 SVGAGI.

The chain recombines TRBV6-5 with TRBJ2-3; D gene unclear. The CDR3 totals 15 residues. The germline V gene encodes CDR1 MNHEY and CDR2 SVGAGI. The V gene lost 0 bases and the J gene lost 3 bases, with 10 bases spanning the gap. The CDR3 protein is CASSYSRLGTDTQYF. The CDR3 coding sequence is TGTGCCAGCAGTTACTCCCGCCTAGGAACAGATACGCAGTATTTT.

The rearrangement joins TRBV11-2 to TRBJ2-7; D ambiguous. This CDR3 spans 13 amino acids. Trimming took off 5 bases at V and 4 bases at J, with 12 bases between the two ends. Germline V gives CDR1 SGHAT, CDR2 FQNNGV. The DNA for the CDR3 is TGTGCCAGCAGCAAGACCCCACAGTACGAGCAGTACTTC. Protein product: CASSKTPQYEQYF. The full variable domain, completed using reference TRBV11-2 and TRBJ2-7, is EAGVAQSPRYKIIEKRQSVAFWCNPISGHATLYWYQQILGQGPKLLIQFQNNGVVDDSQLPKDRFSAERLKGVDSTLKIQPAKLEDSAVYLCASSKTPQYEQYFGPGTRLTVT.

This clone was counted a single time. This chain uses TRBV4-1 with TRBJ1-2; 7 nucleotides align to TRBD1. The V gene end was trimmed by 0 bases and the J gene end by 4 bases; junction bases not matched to a gene: 5. The CDR3 is 15 amino acids. Germline lookup yields CDR1 MGHRA and CDR2 YSYEKL. DNA for the CDR3: TGCGCCAGCAGCCAAGAGGGGACAGCTAGCTATGGCTACACCTTC. Amino acids: CASSQEGTASYGYTF.

The rearrangement links TRBV29-1 to TRBJ2-7; maybe TRBD1 (5 bases). CDR1 and CDR2 (germline): SQVTM, ANQGSEA. The CDR3 has 15 residues. V gave up 5 bases and J gave up 3 bases, with 20 bases separating them. The CDR3 reads CSVRQSPLGYYEQYF. CDR3 nucleotide sequence: TGCAGCGTTAGACAGTCCCCTTTGGGGTACTACGAGCAGTACTTC.

The V call is TRBV6-5, the J call TRBJ1-1; D not resolved. V lost 6 bases and J 1 base, leaving 9 bases between the germline ends. Germline V gene sequence: CDR1 MNHEY, CDR2 SVGAGI. The CDR3 spans 13 residues. As DNA, the CDR3 is TGTGCCAGCAGGAGAGGGAGGAACACTGAAGCTTTCTTT. Encoded protein: CASRRGRNTEAFF.

This clone turned up a few times. This rearrangement joins TRBV18 to TRBJ2-7; D remains ambiguous. With 6 bases removed from V and 2 bases from J, the gap between germline ends came to 14 bases. Germline assignment: CDR1 KGHSH and CDR2 LQKENI. The CDR3 sequence is 14 residues long. The CDR3 coding sequence is TGTGCCAGCTCCCTCTTGGAAGCGACCTACGAGCAGTACTTC. Translation gives CASSLLEATYEQYF.

This chain uses TRBV27 with TRBJ2-2; D not certain. The CDR3 spans 13 residues. Germline V gene data show CDR1 as MNHEY and CDR2 as SMNVEV (reference sequence). Trimming removed 3 bases from V and 8 bases from J, with 10 bases in between. The CDR3 DNA reads as TGTGCCAGCAGTTTCCTGGCGGCTGGGGAGCTGTTTTTT. Its translation: CASSFLAAGELFF.

The V gene is TRBV18, the J gene TRBJ1-1, with D possibly matching TRBD1 (5 bases). V was clipped by 3 bases and J by 6 bases, with 20 bases between them. Germline CDR1 and CDR2: KGHSH and LQKENI. CDR3 length: 16 residues. CDR3 nucleotide sequence: TGTGCCAGCTCACCCTCCGGGTCCAGGGTGGGTGCTGAAGCTTTCTTT. It is translated as CASSPSGSRVGAEAFF.

The rearrangement links TRBV7-9 to TRBJ2-2, with 12 positions matching TRBD1. Germline V lookup: CDR1 SEHNR, CDR2 FQNEAQ (reference sequence). This CDR3 region has 17 residues. Trimming took 4 bases from V and 4 from J; bases not matched to a gene: 7. The DNA of the CDR3 is TGTGCCAGCAGCTCAGACCGGGACAGGGGGCCCACCGGGGAGCTGTTTTTT. Translated, it gives CASSSDRDRGPTGELFF.

This clone was detected many times. V gene TRBV27 combines with J gene TRBJ2-1, with TRBD2 matching 7 bases. Per germline, CDR1 MNHEY and CDR2 SMNVEV (reference sequence). This CDR3 contains 15 residues. V was pared by 5 bases and J by 2 bases, with 6 bases of the junction left unmatched. The CDR3 sequence: CASSASGATYNEQFF. CDR3 coding DNA: TGTGCCAGCAGTGCGAGCGGGGCCACCTACAATGAGCAGTTCTTC.

The CDR3 protein is CASSSQRLNTEAFF. CDR3 DNA: TGCGCCAGCAGCTCCCAGAGGCTAAACACTGAAGCTTTCTTT. The gene calls are TRBV4-1 and TRBJ1-1, with D unresolved. Germline V gene sequence: CDR1 MGHRA, CDR2 YSYEKL. Trimming cost V 5 bases and J 2 bases, with 12 bases left between them. The CDR3 has 14 residues.

The V and J genes are TRBV11-3 and TRBJ1-3; no clear D. Germline CDR1 is SGHNT and CDR2 is YENEEA. V lost 3 bases, J lost 7 bases, and 7 bases lay in between. This CDR3 region has 12 residues. CDR3 DNA: TGTGCCAGCAGCTTGTCGGGGAACACCATATATTTT. It encodes CASSLSGNTIYF.

J is TRBJ2-3 and V is TRBV6-7; no definite D call. TRBV6-7 is noted as an ORF with a role that remains uncertain. This CDR3 has 11 amino acids. V was trimmed by 4 bases and J by 11 bases, leaving 10 bases between them. This chain's CDR3 is CASSLPIWQYF. DNA for the CDR3: TGTGCCAGCAGTTTGCCTATTTGGCAGTATTTT.

Only a few counts were recorded for this clone. This chain links TRBV7-3 with TRBJ2-3; unclear D gene. CDR1 SGHTA and CDR2 FQGTGA come from the germline V gene. Deletions cut 6 bases from V and 0 bases from J, with 10 bases between. This CDR3 contains 14 residues. As DNA, the CDR3 is TGTGCCAGCAGTCGAGTGGTCAGCACAGATACGCAGTATTTT. Protein product: CASSRVVSTDTQYF.

The V call is TRBV5-4, the J call TRBJ1-6; 8 bases map to TRBD1. CDR3 size: 16 residues. The germline V gene has CDR1 SGHNT and CDR2 YYREEE (reference sequence). V dropped 3 bases and J dropped 6; count of bases not matched to a gene: 8. CDR3 nucleotide sequence: TGTGCCAGCAGCTCCAGGGGGCGCCCCGGTAATTCACCCCTCCACTTT. It translates to CASSSRGRPGNSPLHF.

This clone has a handful of counts. This chain uses TRBV30 with TRBJ1-1, with D perhaps matching TRBD1 (6 bases). The V end was cut by 0 bases, the J end by 1 base, with 9 bases between. The V gene's germline CDR1 is GTSNPN and CDR2 SVGIG (reference sequence). This CDR3 has 14 amino acids. In DNA form, the CDR3 reads TGTGCCTGGAGTGTAGGGGGATCGAACACTGAAGCTTTCTTT. It translates to CAWSVGGSNTEAFF.

V is TRBV15 and J is TRBJ2-1, with 7 bases aligning to TRBD1. V shed 5 bases and J 4 bases; nucleotides not matched to a gene: 8. The CDR3 consists of 15 residues. From germline, CDR1 is LNHNV and CDR2 YYDKDF (reference sequence). The CDR3 reads CATSATGTAYNEQFF. CDR3 bases: TGTGCCACCAGCGCGACAGGGACAGCTTACAATGAGCAGTTCTTC.